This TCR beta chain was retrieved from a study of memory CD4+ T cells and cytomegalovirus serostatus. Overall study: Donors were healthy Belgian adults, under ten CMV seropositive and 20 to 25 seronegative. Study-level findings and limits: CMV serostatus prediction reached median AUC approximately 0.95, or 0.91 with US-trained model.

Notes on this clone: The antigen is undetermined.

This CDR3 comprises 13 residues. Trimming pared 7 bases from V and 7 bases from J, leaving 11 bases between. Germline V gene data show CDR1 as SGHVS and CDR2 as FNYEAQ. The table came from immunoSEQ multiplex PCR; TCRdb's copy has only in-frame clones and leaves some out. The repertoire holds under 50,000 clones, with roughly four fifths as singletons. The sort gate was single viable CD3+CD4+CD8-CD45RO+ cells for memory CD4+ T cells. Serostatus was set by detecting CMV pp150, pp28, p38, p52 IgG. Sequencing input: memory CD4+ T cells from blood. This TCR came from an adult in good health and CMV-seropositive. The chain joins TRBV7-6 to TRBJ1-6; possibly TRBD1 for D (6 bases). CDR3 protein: CASKGGGNSPLHF. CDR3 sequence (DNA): TGTGCCAGCAAAGGGGGTGGGAATTCACCCCTCCACTTT. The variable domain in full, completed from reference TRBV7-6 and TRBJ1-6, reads GAGVSQSPRYKVTKRGQDVALRCDPISGHVSLYWYRQALGQGPEFLTYFNYEAQQDKSGLPNDRFSAERPEGSISTLTIQRTEQRDSAMYRCASKGGGNSPLHFGNGTRLTVT.